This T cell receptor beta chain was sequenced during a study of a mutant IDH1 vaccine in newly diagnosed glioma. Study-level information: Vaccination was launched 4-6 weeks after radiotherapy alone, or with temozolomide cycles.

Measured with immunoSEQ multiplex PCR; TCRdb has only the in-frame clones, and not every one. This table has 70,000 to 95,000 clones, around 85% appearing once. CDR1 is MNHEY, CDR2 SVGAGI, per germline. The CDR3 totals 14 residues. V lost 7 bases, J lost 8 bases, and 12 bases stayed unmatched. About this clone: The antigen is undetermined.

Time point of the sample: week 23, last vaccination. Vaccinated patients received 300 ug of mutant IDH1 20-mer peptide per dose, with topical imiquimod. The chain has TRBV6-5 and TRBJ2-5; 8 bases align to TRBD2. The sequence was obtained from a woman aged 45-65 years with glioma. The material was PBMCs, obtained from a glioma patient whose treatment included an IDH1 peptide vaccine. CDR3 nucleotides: TGTGCCAGCAAAAGGGCCCGACTAGCGAGAACCCAGTACTTC. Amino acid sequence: CASKRARLARTQYF.